Listed below are T cell receptor beta chains from one sample, sequenced in a study of T cells after posttransplantation cyclophosphamide. Libraries were prepared by immunoSEQ multiplex PCR; TCRdb keeps only in-frame clonotypes and omits some of them. The repertoire holds about 15,000 clones, with 94% as singletons. Material: naive CD4+ T cells sorted from blood. The receptors were sampled from a woman in her 50s in good health and a related stem cell transplant donor. CDR3s include the opening cysteine and the closing phenylalanine or tryptophan. D genes are given only for firm matches. The size of a clone is reported for some rows only, either as once, few or many, or as a class for expanded clones.

J gene | V gene | D gene | clone size | CDR3 DNA | CDR3 protein
TRBJ2-1 | TRBV6-1 | TRBD2 | . | TGTGCCAGCGGGTGGACTAGCGGGAGTACTAGTGAGCAGTTCTTC | CASGWTSGSTSEQFF
TRBJ2-1 | TRBV10-2 | TRBD1 | . | TGCGCCAGCAGCCCGGGACAGGGAGACTACAATGAGCAGTTCTTC | CASSPGQGDYNEQFF
TRBJ2-7 | TRBV5-5 | . | . | TGTGCCAGCAGTTTCGGGGGAGGGGGGGTCTACGAGCAGTACTTC | CASSFGGGGVYEQYF
TRBJ1-2 | TRBV5-4 | . | . | TGTGCCAGCAGCCCAGGGCCAGGCGGGGACTATGGCTACACCTTC | CASSPGPGGDYGYTF
TRBJ1-3 | TRBV7-2 | . | . | TGTGCCAGCAGCTTCCGAGGGCTCGGAAACACCATATATTTT | CASSFRGLGNTIYF
TRBJ2-1 | TRBV2 | TRBD2 | . | TGTGCCAGCAGTGGGGGGGGTAGCTCCTACAATGAGCAGTTCTTC | CASSGGGSSYNEQFF
TRBJ2-7 | TRBV6-5 | TRBD1 | . | TGTGCCAGCAGTTACTCGCGGACAGGCTTCTACGAGCAGTACTTC | CASSYSRTGFYEQYF
TRBJ1-1 | TRBV28 | . | . | TGTGCCAGCAGTTTATCTAACCAGGGCACTGAAGCTTTCTTT | CASSLSNQGTEAFF
TRBJ2-3 | TRBV6-4 | TRBD1 | . | TGTGCCAGCAGTGACTTCTCCAGGGGACAGCTCACAGATACGCAGTATTTT | CASSDFSRGQLTDTQYF
TRBJ1-5 | TRBV11-3 | . | . | TGTGCCAGCAGCTTAGCAAGGTCTCGAGAGGACAGAGAGAATCAGCCCCAGCATTTT | CASSLARSREDRENQPQHF
TRBJ1-1 | TRBV19 | . | . | TGTGCCAGTCGACGCCGGACAGCCTCGAACACTGAAGCTTTCTTT | CASRRRTASNTEAFF
TRBJ2-2 | TRBV9 | TRBD2 | . | TGTGCCAGCAGCGCACCTCGACCAACTAGCGGGAGGGCCGGGGAGCTGTTTTTT | CASSAPRPTSGRAGELFF
TRBJ2-7 | TRBV9 | . | . | TGTGCCAGCAGCGTATCCCCACAGGGCTACGAGCAGTACTTC | CASSVSPQGYEQYF
TRBJ1-5 | TRBV6-6 | . | few | TGTGCCAGCACTCGCGCCGGGGAGGGCAATCAGCCCCAGCATTTT | CASTRAGEGNQPQHF
TRBJ1-1 | TRBV11-1 | TRBD1 | . | TGTGCCAGCAGCTCACCGGGACAGGGAATGAACACTGAAGCTTTCTTT | CASSSPGQGMNTEAFF
TRBJ1-2 | TRBV7-3 | . | . | TGTGCCAGCAGCCCCGGCAGAGGGTTCTATGGCTACACCTTC | CASSPGRGFYGYTF
TRBJ1-5 | TRBV28 | . | . | TGTGCCAGCAGATCCTGGCGGGCGGAGGATAGCAATCAGCCCCAGCATTTT | CASRSWRAEDSNQPQHF
TRBJ2-1 | TRBV7-3 | . | . | TGTGCCAGCAGCTTAACTGGGGGGACTTACAATGAGCAGTTCTTC | CASSLTGGTYNEQFF
TRBJ1-5 | TRBV30 | . | . | TGTGCCTGGACGGAGGGAGTTTATAGCAATCAGCCCCAGCATTTT | CAWTEGVYSNQPQHF